This TCR beta chain was retrieved from a study of T cells in Graves' hyperthyroidism and ophthalmopathy. Study conclusions and caveats: Among clonotypes expanded in thyroid above 0.001, most were also found in blood.

The CDR3 regions of TCR beta were amplified from RNA transcripts. RT-PCR in the first round (using the HTBI primer set) targeted the TCR CDR3. TCRdb reprocessed the multiplex PCR reads via MiXCR and lists one record per CDR3 protein. The table includes a few hundred thousand distinct CDR3 sequences, approximately 44% detected once. A remark on this clonotype: What it binds is not known.

The V gene lost 9 bases and the J gene lost 4 bases, with 16 bases spanning the gap. The germline CDR1 and CDR2 sequences are SGHRS and YFSETQ. The CDR3 runs to 14 residues. The sequence was collected from an adult woman with Graves' disease, either hyperthyroidism or ophthalmopathy (not recorded which). The V and J genes are TRBV5-1 and TRBJ2-2; D gene ambiguous. The material sequenced was peripheral blood or thyroid tissue (not recorded which). CDR3 coding DNA: TGCGCCACATCGCTGGGTTACCGCACCGGGGAGCTGTTTTTT. Translation gives CATSLGYRTGELFF.